The 23 T cell receptor beta chains presented below share a single source sample, sequenced in a study of CD8 T cells in ankylosing spondylitis. TCRdb itself ran the 5' RACE reads through MiXCR, one entry per CDR3 protein. The sample holds 500,000 or so distinct CDR3 sequences; roughly 5.3% are singletons and the top ten take approximately 4%. Their specific antigens are unknown. Points from the study as a whole: A motif in TCR beta, a set of under ten highly homologous variants, appeared characteristic of ankylosing spondylitis blood.

The material sequenced was blood, either unsorted or a sorted T cell fraction (not recorded which). The origin of the receptors is a male donor with ankylosing spondylitis.

This clonotype occurred many times. J is TRBJ1-2 and V is TRBV7-2; possibly TRBD1 for D (6 bases). This CDR3 spans 15 amino acids. The V gene lost 1 base and the J gene lost 5 bases, with 14 bases spanning the gap. Germline V lookup: CDR1 SGHTA, CDR2 FQGNSA. CDR3 sequence: CASSLVLQGSYGYTF. The CDR3 coding sequence is TGTGCCAGCAGCTTAGTGCTACAGGGCTCTTATGGCTACACCTTC.

The V call is TRBV29-1, the J call TRBJ2-5; 9 bases map to TRBD2. Per the germline V gene, CDR1 is SQVTM and CDR2 is ANQGSEA. The V segment lost 7 bases and the J segment 1 base; nucleotides outside the gene matches: 7. The CDR3 is 14 residues long. The CDR3 DNA reads as TGCAGCGCCGCGGGGGGGGATGGCCAAGAGACCCAGTACTTC. It translates to CSAAGGDGQETQYF.

This rearrangement joins TRBV13 to TRBJ2-2, with unresolved D. The CDR3 length is 15 residues. Deletions cut 0 bases from V and 1 base from J, with 6 bases between. The germline CDR1 and CDR2 sequences are PRHDT and FYEKMQ (reference sequence). This chain's CDR3 is CASSLGSRNTGELFF. CDR3 nucleotides: TGTGCCAGCAGCTTAGGCAGCAGGAACACCGGGGAGCTGTTTTTT. The full variable domain, its missing parts supplied by reference TRBV13 and TRBJ2-2, is AAGVIQSPRHLIKEKRETATLKCYPIPRHDTVYWYQQGPGQDPQFLISFYEKMQSDKGSIPDRFSAQQFSDYHSELNMSSLELGDSALYFCASSLGSRNTGELFFGEGSRLTVL.

This clonotype was picked up many times. This chain joins TRBV4-2 and TRBJ1-4; D gene uncertain. This CDR3 comprises 15 residues. Per germline, CDR1 LGHNA and CDR2 YNFKEQ. With 2 bases removed from V and 3 bases from J, the gap between germline ends came to 10 bases. This CDR3 is CASSQFPPANEKLFF. CDR3 coding DNA: TGTGCCAGCAGCCAATTTCCCCCGGCTAATGAAAAACTGTTTTTT.

The V and J genes are TRBV6-2 or TRBV6-3 and TRBJ1-5; D gene uncertain. The germline V gene encodes CDR1 MNHEY and CDR2 SVGEGT. CDR3 length: 14 amino acids. V lost 7 bases and J 3 bases, leaving 13 bases between the germline ends. For the CDR3, the DNA is TGTGCCAGCAATGACCGGACTTCCAATCAGCCCCAGCATTTT. This sequence encodes CASNDRTSNQPQHF.

This clonotype was counted ten times or more. The chain is built from TRBV7-9 and TRBJ1-2; a weak D match, TRBD1 (5 bases). The V end lost 2 bases, the J end lost 7 bases, and 8 bases lay between the germline ends. Germline CDR1 reads SEHNR; CDR2 reads FQNEAQ (reference sequence). CDR3 size: 12 residues. The DNA of the CDR3 is TGTGCCAGCAGCTTACAGGGATCTGGCTACACCTTC. Amino acids: CASSLQGSGYTF.

This clonotype has ten or more counts. The genes are TRBV20-1 and TRBJ2-5; 10 bases are shared with TRBD1. Per the germline V gene, CDR1 is DFQATT and CDR2 is SNEGSKA (reference sequence). With 6 bases clipped from V and 5 bases from J, the junction kept 9 bases outside the gene matches. This CDR3 is built from 14 residues. CDR3 sequence (DNA): TGCAGTGCGAGGGCGGGACAGGGGACGGAGACCCAGTACTTC. Its protein is CSARAGQGTETQYF.

In its sample, this clonotype was seen many times. The rearrangement links TRBV20-1 to TRBJ2-3, with unresolved D. V was trimmed by 2 bases and J by 0 bases, leaving 6 bases between them. Germline V gives CDR1 DFQATT, CDR2 SNEGSKA (reference sequence). There are 13 residues in the CDR3. CDR3 DNA sequence: TGCAGTGCTAGATTTAGAAGCACAGATACGCAGTATTTT. It translates to CSARFRSTDTQYF.

This clonotype was seen at least ten times. The chain uses TRBV7-6 and TRBJ1-4; D is uncertain. The germline V and J ends were trimmed by 1 base and 7 bases, with 10 bases remaining between them. The CDR3 spans 14 residues. Germline CDR1 reads SGHVS; CDR2 reads FNYEAQ. The CDR3 is CASSLGGFPEKLFF. The CDR3 nucleotides are TGTGCCAGCAGCTTAGGGGGATTTCCTGAAAAACTGTTTTTT.

This clonotype came up many times. The chain carries TRBV5-4 and TRBJ1-2; TRBD1 agrees at 11 bases. The trim removed 7 bases at V and 2 bases at J, leaving 7 bases unmatched. The V gene's germline CDR1 is SGHNT and CDR2 YYREEE (reference sequence). The CDR3 is 15 residues long. CDR3 sequence: CASGRTGGLNYGYTF. DNA of the CDR3: TGTGCCAGCGGACGGACAGGGGGCCTCAACTATGGCTACACCTTC.

In its sample, this clonotype was seen many times. The gene calls are TRBV7-9 and TRBJ2-3; 14 positions match TRBD2. The CDR3 is made up of 16 amino acids. The V segment lost 7 bases and the J segment 4 bases; nucleotides outside the gene matches: 7. Germline-derived CDR1 and CDR2 are SEHNR and FQNEAQ (reference sequence). CDR3 amino acids: CASTKGLAGEADTQYF. The DNA for the CDR3 is TGTGCCAGCACCAAGGGACTAGCGGGAGAGGCAGATACGCAGTATTTT.

In its sample, this clonotype was seen many times. V is TRBV5-1 and J is TRBJ2-3, with D hard to call. CDR1 is SGHRS, CDR2 YFSETQ, per germline. Trimming pared 3 bases from V and 2 bases from J, leaving 13 bases between. The CDR3 spans 15 residues. CDR3: CASSSGLAITDTQYF. The CDR3 DNA reads TGCGCCAGCAGCTCGGGCTTAGCCATCACAGATACGCAGTATTTT. Drawing the rest from reference TRBV5-1 and TRBJ2-3, the complete variable domain is KAGVTQTPRYLIKTRGQQVTLSCSPISGHRSVSWYQQTPGQGLQFLFEYFSETQRNKGNFPGRFSGRQFSNSRSEMNVSTLELGDSALYLCASSSGLAITDTQYFGPGTRLTVL.

This clonotype was counted many times. V gene TRBV5-1 combines with J gene TRBJ2-3; D is perhaps TRBD1 or TRBD2 (5 bases each). The CDR3 spans 14 residues. The germline V gene has CDR1 SGHRS and CDR2 YFSETQ. The V end lost 0 bases, the J end lost 3 bases, and 8 bases lay between the germline ends. CDR3 sequence: CASSLGDGTDTQYF. The CDR3 bases are TGCGCCAGCAGCTTGGGGGACGGAACAGATACGCAGTATTTT. Full variable domain (outside the CDR3, taken from reference TRBV5-1 and TRBJ2-3): KAGVTQTPRYLIKTRGQQVTLSCSPISGHRSVSWYQQTPGQGLQFLFEYFSETQRNKGNFPGRFSGRQFSNSRSEMNVSTLELGDSALYLCASSLGDGTDTQYFGPGTRLTVL.

This chain connects TRBV25-1 to TRBJ1-5; D is unclear. Germline assignment: CDR1 MGHDK and CDR2 SYGVNS. V lost 2 bases to trimming and J lost 3 bases, with 14 bases between them. The CDR3 contains 16 residues. CDR3 sequence (DNA): TGTGCCAGCAGTGAAGGACCTCTAGTACCCAATCAGCCCCAGCATTTT. Protein: CASSEGPLVPNQPQHF. The whole variable domain, remainder taken from reference TRBV25-1 and TRBJ1-5, is EADIYQTPRYLVIGTGKKITLECSQTMGHDKMYWYQQDPGMELHLIHYSYGVNSTEKGDLSSESTVSRIRTEHFPLTLESARPSHTSQYLCASSEGPLVPNQPQHFGDGTRLSIL.

This clonotype has a handful of counts. In DNA form, the CDR3 reads TGTGCCAGCACCCCCTCGGCGGCTGGGGCCAACGTCCTGACTTTC. Translation gives CASTPSAAGANVLTF. The V call is TRBV7-9, the J call TRBJ2-6, with D unclear. Between the trimmed V and J ends, which lost 7 bases and 2 bases, there was a span of 12 bases. The germline gives CDR1 SEHNR, CDR2 FQNEAQ (reference sequence). The CDR3 totals 15 residues.

This clonotype was recorded many times. The rearrangement uses TRBV20-1 and TRBJ2-7, with a tentative D call TRBD1 (6 bases). The CDR3 contains 13 residues. V was shortened by 3 bases and J by 6 bases, with 15 bases between the two germline ends. Germline V gene sequence: CDR1 DFQATT, CDR2 SNEGSKA (reference sequence). The CDR3 nucleotides are TGCAGTGCTAGGGGGCGGACAGCCCTCGAGCAGTACTTC. It yields the protein CSARGRTALEQYF.

At least ten counts were recorded for this clonotype. The rearrangement links TRBV4-3 to TRBJ1-1, with D tentatively TRBD1 (6 bases). CDR3 length: 14 amino acids. V was clipped by 1 base and J by 3 bases, with 9 bases between them. Looked up from germline, CDR1 is LGHNA and CDR2 is YSLEER. CDR3 sequence reads: CASSQVQGYTEAFF. For the CDR3, the DNA is TGCGCCAGCAGCCAAGTACAGGGCTACACTGAAGCTTTCTTT.

This chain links TRBV20-1 with TRBJ1-2; tentatively, D is TRBD1 (5 bases). The length of the CDR3 is 15 residues. Germline loops: CDR1 DFQATT, CDR2 SNEGSKA (reference sequence). V lost 7 bases and J lost 2, with 20 bases in between. CDR3 loop: CSVTDGGISNYGYTF. CDR3 DNA: TGCAGTGTTACCGACGGGGGGATTTCCAACTATGGCTACACCTTC.

This clonotype was recorded at least ten times. The chain carries TRBV10-3 and TRBJ2-1; 7 bases align to TRBD2. This CDR3 spans 13 amino acids. The junction had 8 bases not matched to a gene; V was cut back by 11 bases and J by 4 bases. Germline CDR1 ENHRY, CDR2 SYGVKD. In DNA, the CDR3 is TGTGCCGCACGGGAGGCCCTGTACAATGAGCAGTTCTTC. Its protein product is CAAREALYNEQFF.

This clonotype was picked up many times. The V call is TRBV27, the J call TRBJ1-1, with D possibly matching TRBD1 (6 bases). The CDR3 consists of 14 residues. Germline CDR1 reads MNHEY; CDR2 reads SMNVEV (reference sequence). V was clipped by 5 bases and J by 5 bases, with 15 bases between them. The CDR3: CASSQGGQITEAFF. The CDR3 DNA follows: TGTGCCAGCAGTCAAGGGGGGCAGATTACTGAAGCTTTCTTT.

To note about this clonotype: A much larger clone lies one base from this, so it may be a read error. The chain carries TRBV10-3 and TRBJ1-2; a weak D match, TRBD1 (5 bases). The germline V gene has CDR1 ENHRY and CDR2 SYGVKD. The CDR3 spans 13 residues. The V end was cut by 1 base, the J end by 8 bases, with 11 bases between. The CDR3 region is CAISEYAGKGYTF. As DNA, the CDR3 is TGTGCCATCAGTGAGTACGCAGGGAAGGGCTACACCTTC.

V usage is TRBV6-5 and J usage is TRBJ2-6; no firm D call. Germline CDR1 MNHEY, CDR2 SVGAGI. The CDR3 is made up of 12 amino acids. V was cut by 6 bases and J by 5 bases, with 5 bases left in between. In nucleotides, the CDR3 is TGTGCCAGCAGCCGCAGGGCCAACGTCCTGACTTTC. It yields the protein CASSRRANVLTF.

In its sample, this clonotype was seen many times. The chain carries TRBV7-3 and TRBJ2-3, with no clear D. Germline assignment: CDR1 SGHTA and CDR2 FQGTGA. Deletions cut 4 bases from V and 4 bases from J, with 6 bases between. The CDR3 length is 12 residues. CDR3 residues: CASSYVSDTQYF. The CDR3 region has the DNA TGTGCCAGCAGCTACGTGTCAGATACGCAGTATTTT.